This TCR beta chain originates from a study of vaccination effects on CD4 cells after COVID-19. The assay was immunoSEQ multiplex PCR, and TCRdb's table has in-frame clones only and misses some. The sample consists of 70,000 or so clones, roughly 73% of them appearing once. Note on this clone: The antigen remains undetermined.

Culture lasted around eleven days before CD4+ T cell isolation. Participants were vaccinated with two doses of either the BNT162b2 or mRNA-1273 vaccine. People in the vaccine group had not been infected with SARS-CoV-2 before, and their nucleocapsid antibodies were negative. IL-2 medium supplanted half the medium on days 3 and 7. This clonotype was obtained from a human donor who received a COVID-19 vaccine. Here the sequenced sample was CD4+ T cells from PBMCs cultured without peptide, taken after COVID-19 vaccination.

CDR3 sequence: CASSKLGQENTEAFF. The CDR3 DNA is TGTGCCAGCAGCAAACTGGGACAGGAGAACACTGAAGCTTTCTTT. The chain has TRBV21-1 and TRBJ1-1; no DNA check was done on the table's D call, TRBD1. TRBV21-1 is a recognized pseudogene. The CDR3 sequence is 15 residues long.